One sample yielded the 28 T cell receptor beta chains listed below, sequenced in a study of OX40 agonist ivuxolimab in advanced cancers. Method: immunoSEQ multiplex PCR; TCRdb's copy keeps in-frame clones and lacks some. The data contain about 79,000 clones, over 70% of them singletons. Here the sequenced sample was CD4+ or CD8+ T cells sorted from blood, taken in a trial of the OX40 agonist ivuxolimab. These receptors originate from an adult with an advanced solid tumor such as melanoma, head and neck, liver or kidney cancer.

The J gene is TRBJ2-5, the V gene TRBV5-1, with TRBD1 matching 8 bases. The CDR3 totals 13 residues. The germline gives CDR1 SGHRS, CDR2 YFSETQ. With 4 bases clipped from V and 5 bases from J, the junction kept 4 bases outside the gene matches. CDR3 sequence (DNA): TGCGCCAGCAGCCCAGGGGGCGCGGAGACCCAGTACTTC. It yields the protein CASSPGGAETQYF.

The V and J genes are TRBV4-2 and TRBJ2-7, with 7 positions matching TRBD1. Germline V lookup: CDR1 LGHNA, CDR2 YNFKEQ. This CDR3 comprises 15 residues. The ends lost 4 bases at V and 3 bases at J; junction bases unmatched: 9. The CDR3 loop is CASSPGAGGFYEQYF. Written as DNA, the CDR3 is TGTGCCAGCAGCCCTGGGGCAGGGGGTTTCTACGAGCAGTACTTC.

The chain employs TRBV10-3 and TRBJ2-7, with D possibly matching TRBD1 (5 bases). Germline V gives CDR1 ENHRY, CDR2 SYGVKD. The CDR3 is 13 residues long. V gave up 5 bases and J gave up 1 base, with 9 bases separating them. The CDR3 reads CAISRQLSYEQYF. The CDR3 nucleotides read TGTGCCATCAGTCGACAGCTGTCCTACGAGCAGTACTTC.

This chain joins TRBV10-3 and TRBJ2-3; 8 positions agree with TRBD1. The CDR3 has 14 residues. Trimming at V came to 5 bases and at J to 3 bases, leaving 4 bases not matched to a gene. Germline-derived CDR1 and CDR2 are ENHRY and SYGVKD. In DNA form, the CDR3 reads TGTGCCATCAGTAAGGACAGGGAGACAGATACGCAGTATTTT. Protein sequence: CAISKDRETDTQYF.

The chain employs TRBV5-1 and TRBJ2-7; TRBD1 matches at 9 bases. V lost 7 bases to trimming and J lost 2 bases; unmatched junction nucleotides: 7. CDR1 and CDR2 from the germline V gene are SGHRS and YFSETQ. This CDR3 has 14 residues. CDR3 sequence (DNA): TGCGCCAGCGAACCGACAGGGGGGGCCTACGAGCAGTACTTC. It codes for CASEPTGGAYEQYF.

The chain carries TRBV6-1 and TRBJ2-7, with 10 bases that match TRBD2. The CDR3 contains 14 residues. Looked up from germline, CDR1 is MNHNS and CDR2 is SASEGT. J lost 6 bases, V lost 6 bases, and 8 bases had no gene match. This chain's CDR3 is CASSPRTSGGEQYF. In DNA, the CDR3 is TGTGCCAGCAGCCCTAGGACTAGCGGCGGCGAGCAGTACTTC.

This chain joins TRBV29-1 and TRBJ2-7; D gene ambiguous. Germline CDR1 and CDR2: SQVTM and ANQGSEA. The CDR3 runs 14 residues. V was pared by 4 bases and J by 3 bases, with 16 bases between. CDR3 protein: CSVVVGTHYYEQYF. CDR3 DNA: TGCAGCGTTGTGGTAGGAACACACTACTACGAGCAGTACTTC.

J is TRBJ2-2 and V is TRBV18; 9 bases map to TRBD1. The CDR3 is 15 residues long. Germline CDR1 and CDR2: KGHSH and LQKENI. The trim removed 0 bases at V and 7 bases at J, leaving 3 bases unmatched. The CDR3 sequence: CASSPPGQGGGELFF. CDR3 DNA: TGTGCCAGCTCACCACCGGGACAGGGCGGCGGGGAGCTGTTTTTT.

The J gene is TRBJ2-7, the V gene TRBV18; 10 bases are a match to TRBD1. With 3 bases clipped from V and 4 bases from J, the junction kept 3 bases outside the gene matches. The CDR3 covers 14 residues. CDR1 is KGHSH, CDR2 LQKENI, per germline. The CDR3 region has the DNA TGTGCCAGCTCACCGGGACAGGGGCAATACGAGCAGTACTTC. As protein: CASSPGQGQYEQYF.

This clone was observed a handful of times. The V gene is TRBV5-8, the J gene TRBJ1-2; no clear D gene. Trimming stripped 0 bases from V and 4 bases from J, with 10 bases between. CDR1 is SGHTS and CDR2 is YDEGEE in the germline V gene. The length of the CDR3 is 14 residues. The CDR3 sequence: CASSLALAFYGYTF. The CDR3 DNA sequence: TGTGCCAGCAGCTTGGCCTTGGCTTTCTATGGCTACACCTTC. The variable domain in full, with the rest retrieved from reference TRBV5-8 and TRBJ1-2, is EAGVTQSPTHLIKTRGQQATLRCSPISGHTSVYWYQQALGLGLQFLLWYDEGEERNRGNFPPRFSGRQFPNYSSELNVNALELEDSALYLCASSLALAFYGYTFGSGTRLTVV.

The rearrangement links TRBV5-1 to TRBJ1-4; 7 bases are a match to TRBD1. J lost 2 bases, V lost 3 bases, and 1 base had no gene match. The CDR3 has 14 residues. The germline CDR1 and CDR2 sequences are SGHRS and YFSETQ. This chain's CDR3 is CASSSTGTNEKLFF. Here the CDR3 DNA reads TGCGCCAGCAGCTCGACAGGGACTAATGAAAAACTGTTTTTT. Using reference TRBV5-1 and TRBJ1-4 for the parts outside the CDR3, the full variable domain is KAGVTQTPRYLIKTRGQQVTLSCSPISGHRSVSWYQQTPGQGLQFLFEYFSETQRNKGNFPGRFSGRQFSNSRSEMNVSTLELGDSALYLCASSSTGTNEKLFFGSGTQLSVL.

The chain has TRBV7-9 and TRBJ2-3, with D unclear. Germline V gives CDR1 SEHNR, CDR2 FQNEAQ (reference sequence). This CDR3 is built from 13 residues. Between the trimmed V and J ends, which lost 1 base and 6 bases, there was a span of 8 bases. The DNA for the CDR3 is TGTGCCAGCAGCTTAGACGCCGGTGATACGCAGTATTTT. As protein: CASSLDAGDTQYF.

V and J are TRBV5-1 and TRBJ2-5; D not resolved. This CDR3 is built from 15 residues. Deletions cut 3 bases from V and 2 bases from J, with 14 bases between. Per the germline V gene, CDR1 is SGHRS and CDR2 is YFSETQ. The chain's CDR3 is CASSSQGWLQETQYF. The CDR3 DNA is TGCGCCAGCAGCTCCCAAGGGTGGTTACAAGAGACCCAGTACTTC.

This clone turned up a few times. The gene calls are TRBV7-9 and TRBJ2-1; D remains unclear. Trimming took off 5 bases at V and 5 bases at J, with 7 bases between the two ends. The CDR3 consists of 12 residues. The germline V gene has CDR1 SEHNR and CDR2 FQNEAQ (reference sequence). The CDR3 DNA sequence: TGTGCCAGCAGCAGGACGAACAATGAGCAGTTCTTC. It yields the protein CASSRTNNEQFF.

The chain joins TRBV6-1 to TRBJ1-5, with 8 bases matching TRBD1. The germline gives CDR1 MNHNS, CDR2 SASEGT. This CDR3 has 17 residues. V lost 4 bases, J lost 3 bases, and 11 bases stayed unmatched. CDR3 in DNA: TGTGCCAGCAGTGTAAGGACGGGACAGGCGATCAATCAGCCCCAGCATTTT. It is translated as CASSVRTGQAINQPQHF.

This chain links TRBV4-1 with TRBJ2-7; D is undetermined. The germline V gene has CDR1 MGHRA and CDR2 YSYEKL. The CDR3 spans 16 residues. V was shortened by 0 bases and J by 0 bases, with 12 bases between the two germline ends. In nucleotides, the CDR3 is TGCGCCAGCAGCCAAGAGTTTAGGGCGATCTCCTACGAGCAGTACTTC. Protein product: CASSQEFRAISYEQYF.

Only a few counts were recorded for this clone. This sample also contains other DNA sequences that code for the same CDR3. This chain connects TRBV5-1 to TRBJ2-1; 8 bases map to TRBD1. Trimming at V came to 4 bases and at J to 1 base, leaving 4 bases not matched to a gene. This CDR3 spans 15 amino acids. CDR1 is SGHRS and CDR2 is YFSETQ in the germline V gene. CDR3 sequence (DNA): TGCGCCAGCAGCCTGGGACAGGTTTCCTACAATGAGCAGTTCTTC. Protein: CASSLGQVSYNEQFF.

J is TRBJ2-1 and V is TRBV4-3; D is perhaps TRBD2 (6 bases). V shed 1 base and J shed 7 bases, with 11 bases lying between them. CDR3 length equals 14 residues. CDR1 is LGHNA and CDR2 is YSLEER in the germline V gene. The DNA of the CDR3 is TGCGCCAGCAGCCAAGTGGGAGGTCCAAATGAGCAGTTCTTC. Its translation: CASSQVGGPNEQFF.

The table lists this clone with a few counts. In DNA, the CDR3 is TGTGCCAGCAGTTACTCGAGGCAGGGGGACTACGAGCAGTACTTC. It encodes CASSYSRQGDYEQYF. The rearrangement joins TRBV6-5 to TRBJ2-7, with 7 bases matching TRBD1. The CDR3 sequence is 15 residues long. V dropped 0 bases and J dropped 3; count of bases not matched to a gene: 5. Germline CDR1 MNHEY, CDR2 SVGAGI.

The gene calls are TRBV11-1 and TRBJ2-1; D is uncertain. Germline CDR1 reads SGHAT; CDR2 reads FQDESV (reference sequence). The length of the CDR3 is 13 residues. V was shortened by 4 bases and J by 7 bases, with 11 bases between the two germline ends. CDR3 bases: TGTGCCAGCAGCTCAATTATCGAAAATGAGCAGTTCTTC. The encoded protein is CASSSIIENEQFF.

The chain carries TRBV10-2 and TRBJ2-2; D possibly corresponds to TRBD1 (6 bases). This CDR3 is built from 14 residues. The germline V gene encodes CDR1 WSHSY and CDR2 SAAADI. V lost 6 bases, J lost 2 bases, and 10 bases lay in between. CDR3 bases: TGCGCCAGCAGACCCGGGACAAACACCGGGGAGCTGTTTTTT. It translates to CASRPGTNTGELFF.

The CDR3 nucleotides are TGCGCCAGCAGCTTGGTGCCAGGGGTGAACACTGAAGCTTTCTTT. Its translation: CASSLVPGVNTEAFF. The chain couples TRBV5-1 to TRBJ1-1; the D gene is possibly TRBD1 (6 bases). Per germline, CDR1 SGHRS and CDR2 YFSETQ. This CDR3 comprises 15 residues. V dropped 0 bases and J dropped 0 bases, with 9 bases sitting between them.

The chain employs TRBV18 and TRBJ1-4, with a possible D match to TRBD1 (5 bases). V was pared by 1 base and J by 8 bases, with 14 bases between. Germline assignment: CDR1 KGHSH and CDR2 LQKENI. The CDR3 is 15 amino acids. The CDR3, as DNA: TGTGCCAGCTCACCACGGGACCAGGTGCAGGAAAAACTGTTTTTT. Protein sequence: CASSPRDQVQEKLFF. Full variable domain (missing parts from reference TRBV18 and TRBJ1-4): NAGVMQNPRHLVRRRGQEARLRCSPMKGHSHVYWYRQLPEEGLKFMVYLQKENIIDESGMPKERFSAEFPKEGPSILRIQQVVRGDSAAYFCASSPRDQVQEKLFFGSGTQLSVL.

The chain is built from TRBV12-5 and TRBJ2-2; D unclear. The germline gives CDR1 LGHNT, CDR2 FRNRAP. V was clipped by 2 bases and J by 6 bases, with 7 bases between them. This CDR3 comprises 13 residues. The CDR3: CASGLLGSGELFF. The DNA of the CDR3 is TGTGCTAGTGGTTTGTTGGGATCCGGGGAGCTGTTTTTT.

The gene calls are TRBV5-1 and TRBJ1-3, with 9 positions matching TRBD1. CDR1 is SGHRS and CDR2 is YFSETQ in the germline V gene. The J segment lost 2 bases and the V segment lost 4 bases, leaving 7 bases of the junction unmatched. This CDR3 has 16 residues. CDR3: CASSPGTGLTGNTIYF. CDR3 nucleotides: TGCGCCAGCAGCCCCGGGACAGGGTTAACTGGAAACACCATATATTTT.

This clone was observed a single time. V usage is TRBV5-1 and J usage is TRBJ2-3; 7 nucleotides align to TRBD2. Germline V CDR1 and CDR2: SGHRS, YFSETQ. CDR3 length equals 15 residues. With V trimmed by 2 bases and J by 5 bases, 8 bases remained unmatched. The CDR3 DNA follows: TGCGCCAGCAGCTTAGAACTAGCGAGGGGAGATACGCAGTATTTT. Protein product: CASSLELARGDTQYF.

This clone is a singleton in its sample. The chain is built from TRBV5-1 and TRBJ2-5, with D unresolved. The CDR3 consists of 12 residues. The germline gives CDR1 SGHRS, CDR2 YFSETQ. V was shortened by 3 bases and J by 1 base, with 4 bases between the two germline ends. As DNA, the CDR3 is TGCGCCAGCAGCTCGAGCCAAGAGACCCAGTACTTC. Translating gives CASSSSQETQYF.

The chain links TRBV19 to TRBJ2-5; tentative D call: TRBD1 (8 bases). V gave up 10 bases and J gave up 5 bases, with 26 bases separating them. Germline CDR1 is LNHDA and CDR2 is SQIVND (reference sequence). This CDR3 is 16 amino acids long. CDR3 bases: TGTGCCACGACGAACAGGGGGAGGGGGTCTCGGGAGACCCAGTACTTC. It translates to CATTNRGRGSRETQYF.